The present entry profiles one T cell receptor (beta chain) with its context. The antigen is not known. The record originates from a study of cytomegalovirus exposure and HLA in healthy donors. Study overall: The platform used for the approximately 120 validation repertoires matched that of the approximately 670 first-cohort repertoires, a later analysis reported. Study-level findings and limits: Most TCR sequences proved rare, with some public TCRs found in many donors. A few chains tied to CMV proved CMV antigen-specific in vitro.

TCRdb's table, derived via immunoSEQ multiplex PCR, lists solely in-frame clones and lacks some. The data hold some 170,000 clones, with roughly 86% observed a single time. The TCR sequence derives from a man aged 18 to 29 in good health and CMV-seropositive. The sequenced sample consisted of PBMCs.

The CDR3 DNA reads TGTGCCATCAGTGAGACAGTTTTAGTGGATGGCTACACCTTC. Its translation is CAISETVLVDGYTF. The chain links TRBV10-3 to TRBJ1-2; the D is unclear. The CDR3 contains 14 residues. Germline assignment: CDR1 ENHRY and CDR2 SYGVKD. Deletions cut 2 bases from V and 6 bases from J, with 13 bases between.